Each of the 19 T cell receptor beta chains below was sequenced from the same sample in a study of shared T cell receptors in the human thymus. Assay used: immunoSEQ multiplex PCR; TCRdb lists only in-frame clones, some missing. The sample shows roughly 660,000 clones, 88% of them seen only once. This sample also appeared in a second study, on human thymus T cells.

The sample was thymocytes. These receptors were obtained from a boy younger than two with a congenital heart defect.

V gene TRBV2 combines with J gene TRBJ2-1, with TRBD2 matching 11 bases. V lost 8 bases to trimming and J lost 5 bases; unmatched junction nucleotides: 8. CDR1 is SNHLY, CDR2 FYNNEI, per germline. The CDR3 has 15 residues. The CDR3 DNA reads TGTGCCAGCTCCGAACTAGCGGGGGTTAACAATGAGCAGTTCTTC. Its protein is CASSELAGVNNEQFF.

This sequence joins TRBV30 and TRBJ2-7; possibly TRBD2 for D (6 bases). V dropped 0 bases and J dropped 2 bases, with 14 bases sitting between them. The CDR3 runs 15 residues. CDR1 and CDR2 from the germline V gene are GTSNPN and SVGIG (reference sequence). DNA for the CDR3: TGTGCCTGGAGTGTACGTCTAGCGCCCCCCTACGAGCAGTACTTC. Protein product: CAWSVRLAPPYEQYF.

The rearrangement links TRBV7-2 to TRBJ1-4; D call uncertain. The germline V gene has CDR1 SGHTA and CDR2 FQGNSA. V dropped 4 bases and J dropped 0 bases, with 9 bases sitting between them. CDR3 size: 15 residues. In DNA, the CDR3 is TGTGCCAGCAGCTCCGGAGGATCAACTAATGAAAAACTGTTTTTT. Its protein product is CASSSGGSTNEKLFF.

A word on this clone: Different DNA sequences within this sample yield the same CDR3. The J gene is TRBJ2-1, the V gene TRBV9, with D uncertain. Germline V lookup: CDR1 SGDLS, CDR2 YYNGEE. V lost 0 bases and J lost 1, with 8 bases in between. This CDR3 spans 15 amino acids. The CDR3 spells CASSVGSGSYNEQFF. The CDR3 bases are TGTGCCAGCAGCGTAGGGTCCGGTTCCTACAATGAGCAGTTCTTC.

V gene TRBV19 combines with J gene TRBJ2-3; 9 bases line up with TRBD2. This CDR3 has 16 residues. CDR1 is LNHDA and CDR2 is SQIVND in the germline V gene (reference sequence). The V gene end was trimmed by 6 bases and the J gene end by 5 bases; junction bases not matched to a gene: 12. This chain's CDR3 is CASSPTSGPPGDTQYF. In DNA, the CDR3 is TGTGCCAGTAGCCCGACTAGCGGACCTCCAGGAGATACGCAGTATTTT.

The chain couples TRBV7-9 to TRBJ2-7; 11 bases align to TRBD2. The CDR3 sequence is 16 residues long. Germline CDR1 SEHNR, CDR2 FQNEAQ (reference sequence). With 5 bases clipped from V and 3 bases from J, the junction kept 9 bases outside the gene matches. The CDR3 reads CASSSLRLAGIYEQYF. CDR3 bases: TGTGCCAGCAGCAGTTTACGACTAGCGGGGATCTACGAGCAGTACTTC. Full variable domain (rest looked up from reference TRBV7-9 and TRBJ2-7): DTGVSQNPRHKITKRGQNVTFRCDPISEHNRLYWYRQTLGQGPEFLTYFQNEAQLEKSRLLSDRFSAERPKGSFSTLEIQRTEQGDSAMYLCASSSLRLAGIYEQYFGPGTRLTVT.

The chain is built from TRBV27 and TRBJ2-5; D uncertain. The CDR3 contains 17 residues. The ends were cut back, 2 bases at V and 7 bases at J, with 23 bases in the middle. Per germline, CDR1 MNHEY and CDR2 SMNVEV (reference sequence). The CDR3 loop is CASSLDRVAASSGTQYF. CDR3 nucleotide sequence: TGTGCCAGCAGTTTAGATCGCGTGGCGGCTTCCTCGGGGACCCAGTACTTC.

The gene calls are TRBV12-5 and TRBJ1-1, with 9 bases identical to TRBD1. The CDR3 spans 16 residues. Unmatched junction bases numbered 7, after V lost 3 bases and J lost 2 bases. Germline V gene data show CDR1 as LGHNT and CDR2 as FRNRAP. The CDR3 region is CASGFRDREGNTEAFF. CDR3 bases: TGTGCTAGTGGTTTCCGGGACAGGGAAGGTAACACTGAAGCTTTCTTT.

The CDR3 coding sequence is TGCGCCAGCAGCGGCGGGACTCACCAAGAGACCCAGTACTTC. It encodes CASSGGTHQETQYF. The chain links TRBV5-1 to TRBJ2-5, with a possible D match to TRBD2 (6 bases). This CDR3 spans 14 amino acids. Trimming removed 4 bases from V and 0 bases from J, with 10 bases in between. Per germline, CDR1 SGHRS and CDR2 YFSETQ.

This clone showed up just a few times. The rearrangement joins TRBV7-8 to TRBJ1-4; D gene uncertain. Looked up from germline, CDR1 is SGHVS and CDR2 is FQNEAQ. Trimming took 5 bases from V and 7 from J, leaving 14 bases between them. The CDR3 covers 14 residues. The CDR3 sequence: CASSHPSPFEKLFF. The CDR3 DNA reads as TGTGCCAGCAGCCACCCTAGCCCCTTTGAAAAACTGTTTTTT.

The rearrangement uses TRBV4-2 and TRBJ2-2; TRBD2 matches at 9 bases. This CDR3 is 18 amino acids long. CDR1 is LGHNA and CDR2 is YNFKEQ in the germline V gene. The V segment lost 2 bases and the J segment 2 bases; nucleotides outside the gene matches: 9. The CDR3, as DNA: TGTGCCAGCAGCCAACGGGTAGCGGGAGCGGGCAACACCGGGGAGCTGTTTTTT. This sequence encodes CASSQRVAGAGNTGELFF.

This chain joins TRBV27 and TRBJ2-7, with D possibly being TRBD2 (5 bases). The CDR3 sequence is 15 residues long. In germline, CDR1 is MNHEY, CDR2 SMNVEV (reference sequence). Trimming stripped 5 bases from V and 0 bases from J, with 14 bases between. CDR3 sequence: CASSAGGRSSYEQYF. As DNA, the CDR3 is TGTGCCAGCAGTGCGGGTGGCAGGAGCTCCTACGAGCAGTACTTC.

The chain couples TRBV6-5 to TRBJ2-2; D remains unclear. Germline V gene lookup returns CDR1 MNHEY and CDR2 SVGAGI. Trimming cost V 8 bases and J 5 bases, with 6 bases left between them. The CDR3 consists of 11 residues. The CDR3 sequence is CASGLTGELFF. The CDR3 region has the DNA TGTGCCAGCGGCTTAACCGGGGAGCTGTTTTTT.

The chain carries TRBV5-6 and TRBJ2-7; D perhaps matches TRBD1 (5 bases). Germline lookup yields CDR1 SGHDT and CDR2 YYEEEE. Trimming removed 4 bases from V and 0 bases from J, with 11 bases in between. The CDR3 loop spans 14 amino acids. DNA for the CDR3: TGTGCCAGCAGCACCGACAGCACCTCCTACGAGCAGTACTTC. It encodes CASSTDSTSYEQYF.

The V gene is TRBV2, the J gene TRBJ1-1; 7 bases map to TRBD1. Germline CDR1 reads SNHLY; CDR2 reads FYNNEI. This CDR3 spans 16 amino acids. V was pared by 3 bases and J by 1 base, with 8 bases of the junction left unmatched. CDR3 sequence: CASSEGRGPQNTEAFF. The CDR3 bases are TGTGCCAGCAGTGAGGGTAGGGGGCCCCAGAACACTGAAGCTTTCTTT.

The J gene is TRBJ2-7, the V gene TRBV5-1, with D possibly matching TRBD2 (5 bases). CDR1 is SGHRS and CDR2 is YFSETQ in the germline V gene. This CDR3 is built from 17 residues. Trimming cost V 4 bases and J 0 bases, with 20 bases left between them. The CDR3 sequence: CASSRRPLAVRSYEQYF. The CDR3 DNA is TGCGCCAGCAGCCGGAGGCCATTGGCAGTTCGCTCCTACGAGCAGTACTTC. The variable domain in full, completed from reference TRBV5-1 and TRBJ2-7, reads KAGVTQTPRYLIKTRGQQVTLSCSPISGHRSVSWYQQTPGQGLQFLFEYFSETQRNKGNFPGRFSGRQFSNSRSEMNVSTLELGDSALYLCASSRRPLAVRSYEQYFGPGTRLTVT.

The chain is built from TRBV9 and TRBJ2-3, with 7 bases identical to TRBD1. The CDR3 length is 14 residues. The V gene's germline CDR1 is SGDLS and CDR2 YYNGEE. V shed 3 bases, J shed 6 bases, and the junction held 7 bases outside the gene matches. CDR3 sequence reads: CASSAGQPADTQYF. In DNA, the CDR3 is TGTGCCAGCAGCGCGGGACAGCCAGCCGATACGCAGTATTTT.

V gene TRBV6-5 combines with J gene TRBJ2-1, with a weak D call TRBD1 (5 bases). The V gene's germline CDR1 is MNHEY and CDR2 SVGAGI. The CDR3 runs to 14 residues. V was shortened by 6 bases and J by 10 bases, with 19 bases between the two germline ends. In DNA, the CDR3 is TGTGCCAGCAGGCCACTTTGTTCAGGGCGAGAGCAGTTCTTC. Protein: CASRPLCSGREQFF.

This chain connects TRBV7-4 to TRBJ2-3, with D possibly being TRBD2 (6 bases). The CDR3 spans 14 residues. Trimming removed 4 bases at V and 6 bases at J, with 14 bases between. Germline CDR1 SGHVT, CDR2 SQSDAQ. The CDR3 nucleotides are TGTGCCAGCAGCTCCGGACTACATGGGGATACGCAGTATTTT. It yields the protein CASSSGLHGDTQYF.